This is a list of T cell receptor beta chains from one sample in a study of T cell repertoires in cytomegalovirus infection. Antigens for these TCRs are unknown. TCRdb itself ran the reads through MiXCR, one entry per CDR3 protein. Among roughly 860,000 distinct CDR3 sequences listed, about 31% were seen once. The sequencing used cultured CD8+ T cells from PBMCs, collected from culture after CMV antigen stimulation. These TCRs come from a human donor in good health (CMV status not recorded). Some clones in this sample may be carry-over from other donors' samples. Each CDR3 is given with its conserved first and last residue. Part of the rows lack a size; the others show once, few, many or a class for expanded clones.

TRBV7-8	TRBJ2-3	-	CASSFRGSTDMQYF
TRBV7-3	TRBJ2-1	once	CASSPRGGLAGGSPYNEQFF
TRBV27	TRBJ2-7	few	CASSLRGSPSYEQYF
TRBV12-5	TRBJ1-1	few	CASGFSVGEAFF
TRBV12-3/TRBV12-4	TRBJ2-2	-	CASRGGGELFF
TRBV5-4	TRBJ2-5	-	CASRNRGDQTQYF
TRBV19	TRBJ1-1	few	CASSIDGGKNTEAFF
TRBV18	TRBJ1-2	few	CASSPDRNFFDYGYTF
TRBV4-1	TRBJ2-1	few	CASSRGLASGNNEQFF
TRBV14	TRBJ2-5	once	CASSQGIGPGETQYF
TRBV27	TRBJ1-6	few	CASSLGGSSPLHF
TRBV7-3	TRBJ2-1	-	CASSAGLNHNEQFF
TRBV12-3/TRBV12-4	TRBJ2-2	-	CASSLVDRTIGELFF
TRBV6-2/TRBV6-3	TRBJ2-5	few	CASSYSSSNQETQYF
TRBV10-3	TRBJ2-2	-	CAISAQGELFF
TRBV7-9	TRBJ2-3	-	CASSTRPDTQYF
TRBV7-3	TRBJ2-5	few	CASSPGQGGQTQYF
TRBV19	TRBJ1-1	-	CASTVTGGSTEAFF
TRBV7-9	TRBJ2-5	once	CASSLGNNRPQETQYF
TRBV4-2	TRBJ2-3	-	CASSQDPLAADTQYF
TRBV28	TRBJ2-7	-	CASSLRQPPHEQYF
TRBV27	TRBJ2-1	-	CASSSGTGNEQFF
TRBV4-3	TRBJ1-5	many	CASSQDVGAGVYSNQPQHF
TRBV12-3/TRBV12-4	TRBJ1-5	few	CASSPFRDRVDQPQHF
TRBV6-6	TRBJ2-3	few	CASSYSGLEEIDTQYF
TRBV7-8	TRBJ2-4	many	CASSLGGQLAKNIQYF